This T cell receptor beta chain was obtained from a study of T cell responses to AZD1222 COVID-19 vaccine. General study results and limits: Targets within unmutated variant regions were reportedly found for nearly half of spike-specific TCRs. No repertoire was sampled before or during the peak T cell response, only after it.

V shed 6 bases and J shed 6 bases, with 21 bases lying between them. Germline loops: CDR1 SEHNR, CDR2 FQNEAQ (reference sequence). The CDR3 runs to 15 residues. Measured with immunoSEQ multiplex PCR; TCRdb has only the in-frame clones, and not every one. Among approximately 96,000 clones listed, around 84% were seen once. This clone was seen a few times. Antigen unknown. This material consisted of peripheral blood, taken 28 days after the second AZD1222 dose. The rearrangement joins TRBV7-9 to TRBJ2-7; D perhaps matches TRBD1 (6 bases). This receptor was taken from an adult who received the AZD1222 COVID-19 vaccine. DNA of the CDR3: TGTGCCAGCAGTTCAGGGGTAGGAACAGGGTCCGAGCAGTACTTC. Protein: CASSSGVGTGSEQYF. The complete variable domain, with remaining parts taken from reference TRBV7-9 and TRBJ2-7, reads DTGVSQNPRHKITKRGQNVTFRCDPISEHNRLYWYRQTLGQGPEFLTYFQNEAQLEKSRLLSDRFSAERPKGSFSTLEIQRTEQGDSAMYLCASSSGVGTGSEQYFGPGTRLTVT.